The present T cell receptor (beta chain) was sequenced within a study of blood T cells in healthy people across ages. Regarding this clonotype: What it binds is not known.

The J segment lost 2 bases and the V segment lost 4 bases, leaving 20 bases of the junction unmatched. Germline-derived CDR1 and CDR2 are MNHNS and SASEGT. The CDR3 runs 20 residues. Extractions gave at least 6 micrograms of total RNA per sample. General study points: The unknown donor CMV status may have confounded expanded clonotype changes.

Alongside a J-beta primer mix, a sample-barcoded 5' primer served in a second PCR lasting roughly 6 to 12 cycles. TCRdb reprocessed the 5' RACE reads with MiXCR, giving one entry per CDR3 protein. Found here are roughly 1.4 million distinct CDR3 sequences, approximately 59% of them singletons; the top ten hold over 5%. Material: blood. This chain joins TRBV6-1 and TRBJ2-5, with TRBD2 identical over 9 bases. This receptor was taken from a man between 18 and 29 years old in good health. CDR3 loop: CASSGPLRREGRLKQETQYF. In DNA form, the CDR3 reads TGTGCCAGCAGTGGCCCCTTGAGGCGGGAGGGCCGTCTGAAGCAAGAGACCCAGTACTTC.